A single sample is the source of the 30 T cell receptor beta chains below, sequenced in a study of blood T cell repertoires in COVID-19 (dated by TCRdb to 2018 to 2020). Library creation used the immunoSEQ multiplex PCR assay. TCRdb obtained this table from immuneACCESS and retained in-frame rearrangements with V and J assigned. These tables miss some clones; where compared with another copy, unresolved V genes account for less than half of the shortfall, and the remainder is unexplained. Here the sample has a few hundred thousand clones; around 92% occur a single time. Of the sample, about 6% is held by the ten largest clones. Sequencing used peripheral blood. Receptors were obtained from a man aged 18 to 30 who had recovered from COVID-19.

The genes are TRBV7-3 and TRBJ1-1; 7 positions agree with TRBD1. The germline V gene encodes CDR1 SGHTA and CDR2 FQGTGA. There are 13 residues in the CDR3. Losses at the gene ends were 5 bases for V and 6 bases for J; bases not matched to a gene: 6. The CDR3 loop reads CASSVDRVAEAFF. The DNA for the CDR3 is TGTGCCAGCAGCGTCGACAGGGTGGCTGAAGCTTTCTTT.

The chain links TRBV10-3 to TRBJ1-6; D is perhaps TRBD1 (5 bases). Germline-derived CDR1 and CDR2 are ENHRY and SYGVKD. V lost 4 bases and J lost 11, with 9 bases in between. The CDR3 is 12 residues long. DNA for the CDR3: TGTGCCATCAGTGGTGGGGGGGCACCCCTCCACTTT. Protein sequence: CAISGGGAPLHF.

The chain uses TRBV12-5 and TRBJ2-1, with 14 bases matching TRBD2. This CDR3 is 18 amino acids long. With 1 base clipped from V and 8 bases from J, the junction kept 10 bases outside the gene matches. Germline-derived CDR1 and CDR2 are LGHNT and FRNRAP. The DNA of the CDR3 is TGTGCTAGTGGTTTGGCCACCCCCGGGACTAGCGGGAGAGATGAGCAGTTCTTC. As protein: CASGLATPGTSGRDEQFF. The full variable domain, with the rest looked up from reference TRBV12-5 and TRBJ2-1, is DARVTQTPRHKVTEMGQEVTMRCQPILGHNTVFWYRQTMMQGLELLAYFRNRAPLDDSGMPKDRFSAEMPDATLATLKIQPSEPRDSAVYFCASGLATPGTSGRDEQFFGPGTRLTVL.

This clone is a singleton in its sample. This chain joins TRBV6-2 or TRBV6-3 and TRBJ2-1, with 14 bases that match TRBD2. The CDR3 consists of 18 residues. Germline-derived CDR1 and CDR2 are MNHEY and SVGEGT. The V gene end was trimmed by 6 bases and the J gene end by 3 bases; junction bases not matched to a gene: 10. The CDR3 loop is CASSSSGTSGGIYNEQFF. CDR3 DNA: TGTGCCAGCAGCTCCTCCGGGACTAGCGGGGGCATCTACAATGAGCAGTTCTTC.

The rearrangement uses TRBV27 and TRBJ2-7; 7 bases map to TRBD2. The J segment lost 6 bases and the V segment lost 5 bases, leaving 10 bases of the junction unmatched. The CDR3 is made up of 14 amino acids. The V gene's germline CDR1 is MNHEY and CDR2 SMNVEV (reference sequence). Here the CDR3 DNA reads TGTGCCAGCAGTCCGCGTGGGTGGGGGGGCGAGCAGTACTTC. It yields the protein CASSPRGWGGEQYF.

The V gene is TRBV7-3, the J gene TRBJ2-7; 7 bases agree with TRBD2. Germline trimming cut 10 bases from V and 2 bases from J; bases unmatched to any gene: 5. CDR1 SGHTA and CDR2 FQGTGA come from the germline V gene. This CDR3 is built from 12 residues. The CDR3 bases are TGTGCCAAGTCTAGCGGCACCTACGAGCAGTACTTC. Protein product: CAKSSGTYEQYF.

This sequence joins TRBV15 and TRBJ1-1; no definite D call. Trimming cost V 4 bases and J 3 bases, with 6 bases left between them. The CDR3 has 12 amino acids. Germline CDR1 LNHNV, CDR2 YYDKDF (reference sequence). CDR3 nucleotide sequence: TGTGCCACCAGCACCCAGTACACTGAAGCTTTCTTT. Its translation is CATSTQYTEAFF.

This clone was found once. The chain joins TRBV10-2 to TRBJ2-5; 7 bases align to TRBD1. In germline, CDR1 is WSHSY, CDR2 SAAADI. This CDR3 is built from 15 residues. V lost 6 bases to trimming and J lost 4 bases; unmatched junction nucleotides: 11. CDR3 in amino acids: CASSGRFAGGETQYF. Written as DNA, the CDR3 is TGCGCCAGCAGCGGCCGGTTCGCAGGGGGAGAGACCCAGTACTTC.

The CDR3 spells CASSSGTGTYEQYF. CDR3 bases: TGTGCCAGCAGCTCCGGGACAGGGACTTACGAGCAGTACTTC. The chain has TRBV5-6 and TRBJ2-7, with 9 bases that match TRBD1. Germline V CDR1 and CDR2: SGHDT, YYEEEE. Trimming cost V 3 bases and J 4 bases; bases outside gene matches: 5. The CDR3 length is 14 residues. The whole variable domain, filled in from reference TRBV5-6 and TRBJ2-7, reads DAGVTQSPTHLIKTRGQQVTLRCSPKSGHDTVSWYQQALGQGPQFIFQYYEEEERQRGNFPDRFSGHQFPNYSSELNVNALLLGDSALYLCASSSGTGTYEQYFGPGTRLTVT.

The CDR3, as DNA: TGCGCCAGCAGCCAAGTCATAACAGAGAGCTCCTACGAGCAGTACTTC. This codes for CASSQVITESSYEQYF. The chain recombines TRBV4-1 with TRBJ2-7, with D unclear. Trimming took off 1 base at V and 0 bases at J, with 13 bases between the two ends. CDR1 is MGHRA, CDR2 YSYEKL, per germline. The CDR3 spans 16 residues.

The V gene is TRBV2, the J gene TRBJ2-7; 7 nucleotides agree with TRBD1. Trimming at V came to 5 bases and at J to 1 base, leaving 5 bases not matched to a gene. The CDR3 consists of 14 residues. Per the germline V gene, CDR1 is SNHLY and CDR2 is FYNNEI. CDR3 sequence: CASSRTGISYEQYF. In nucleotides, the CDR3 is TGTGCCAGCAGTCGGACAGGCATTTCCTACGAGCAGTACTTC.

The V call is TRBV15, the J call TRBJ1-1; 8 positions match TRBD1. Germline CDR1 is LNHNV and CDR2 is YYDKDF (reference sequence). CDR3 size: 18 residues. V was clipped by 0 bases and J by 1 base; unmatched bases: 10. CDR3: CATSRETGVSQGNTEAFF. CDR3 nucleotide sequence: TGTGCCACCAGCAGAGAGACAGGGGTCTCTCAAGGGAACACTGAAGCTTTCTTT.

Here the CDR3 reads CASSPTLGEYEQYF. Written as DNA, the CDR3 is TGTGCCAGCAGTCCTACGCTAGGAGAATACGAGCAGTACTTC. The rearrangement joins TRBV6-5 to TRBJ2-7; D is undetermined. Germline-derived CDR1 and CDR2 are MNHEY and SVGAGI. With 5 bases removed from V and 4 bases from J, the gap between germline ends came to 15 bases. CDR3 length equals 14 residues.

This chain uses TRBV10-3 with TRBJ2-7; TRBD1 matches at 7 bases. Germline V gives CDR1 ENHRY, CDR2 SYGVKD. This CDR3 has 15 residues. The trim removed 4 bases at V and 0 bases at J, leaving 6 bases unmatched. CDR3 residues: CAISGAQGSSYEQYF. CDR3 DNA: TGTGCCATCAGTGGGGCACAGGGGTCCTCCTACGAGCAGTACTTC.

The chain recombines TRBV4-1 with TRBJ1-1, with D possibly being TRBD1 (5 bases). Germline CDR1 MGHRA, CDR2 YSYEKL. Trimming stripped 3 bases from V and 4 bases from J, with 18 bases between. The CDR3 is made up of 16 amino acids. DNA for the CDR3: TGCGCCAGCAGCCATGTCCCGGGGGGGTCGGGCACTGAAGCTTTCTTT. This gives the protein CASSHVPGGSGTEAFF.

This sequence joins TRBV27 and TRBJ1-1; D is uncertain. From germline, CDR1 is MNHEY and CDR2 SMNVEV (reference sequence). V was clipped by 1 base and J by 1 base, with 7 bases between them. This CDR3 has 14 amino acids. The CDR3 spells CASSLLAGNTEAFF. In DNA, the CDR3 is TGTGCCAGCAGTTTATTGGCGGGGAACACTGAAGCTTTCTTT.

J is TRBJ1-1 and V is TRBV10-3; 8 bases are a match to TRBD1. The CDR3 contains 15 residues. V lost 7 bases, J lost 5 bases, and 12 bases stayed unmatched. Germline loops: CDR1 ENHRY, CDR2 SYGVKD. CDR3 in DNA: TGTGCCATCACCATAGGACAGGGAGGGAGAACTGAAGCTTTCTTT. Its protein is CAITIGQGGRTEAFF.

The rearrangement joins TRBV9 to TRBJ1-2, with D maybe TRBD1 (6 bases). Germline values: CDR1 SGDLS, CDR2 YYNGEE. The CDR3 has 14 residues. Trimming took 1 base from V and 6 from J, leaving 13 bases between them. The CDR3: CASSVSNQGNGYTF. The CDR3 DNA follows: TGTGCCAGCAGCGTAAGCAACCAGGGGAATGGCTACACCTTC.

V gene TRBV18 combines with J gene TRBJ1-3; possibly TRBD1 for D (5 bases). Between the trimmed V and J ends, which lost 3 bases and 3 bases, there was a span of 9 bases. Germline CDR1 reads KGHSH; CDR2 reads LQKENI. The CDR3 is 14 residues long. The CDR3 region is CASSPDSRGNTIYF. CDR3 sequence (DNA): TGTGCCAGCTCACCCGACAGTCGTGGAAACACCATATATTTT.

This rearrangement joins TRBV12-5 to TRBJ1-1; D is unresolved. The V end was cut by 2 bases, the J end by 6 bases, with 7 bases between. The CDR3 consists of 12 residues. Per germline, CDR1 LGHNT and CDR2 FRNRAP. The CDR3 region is CASGLYEAEAFF. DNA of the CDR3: TGTGCTAGTGGTTTGTATGAGGCTGAAGCTTTCTTT.

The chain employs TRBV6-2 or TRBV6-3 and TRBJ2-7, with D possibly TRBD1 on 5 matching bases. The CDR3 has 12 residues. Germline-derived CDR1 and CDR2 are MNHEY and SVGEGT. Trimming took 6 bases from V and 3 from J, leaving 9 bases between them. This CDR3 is CASSPGHYEQYF. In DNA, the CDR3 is TGTGCCAGCAGCCCCGGACACTACGAGCAGTACTTC.

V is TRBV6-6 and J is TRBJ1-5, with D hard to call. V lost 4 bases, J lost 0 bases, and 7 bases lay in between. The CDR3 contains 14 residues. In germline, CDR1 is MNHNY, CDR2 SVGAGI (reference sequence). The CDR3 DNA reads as TGTGCCAGCAGTTTAGGACTTAGCAATCAGCCCCAGCATTTT. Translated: CASSLGLSNQPQHF.

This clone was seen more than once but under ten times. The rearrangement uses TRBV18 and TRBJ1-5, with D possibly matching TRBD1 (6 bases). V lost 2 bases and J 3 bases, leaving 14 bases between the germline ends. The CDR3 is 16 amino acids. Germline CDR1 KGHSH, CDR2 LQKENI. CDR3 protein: CASSPADSYANQPQHF. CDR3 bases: TGTGCCAGCTCACCAGCGGACAGCTATGCCAATCAGCCCCAGCATTTT.

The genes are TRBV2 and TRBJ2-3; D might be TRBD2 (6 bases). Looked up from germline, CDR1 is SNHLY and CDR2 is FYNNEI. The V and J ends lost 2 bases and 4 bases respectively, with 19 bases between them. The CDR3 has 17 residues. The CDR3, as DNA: TGTGCCAGCAGTGAAAGTAGGAGGGAGGAGAGGGCAGATACGCAGTATTTT. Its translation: CASSESRREERADTQYF.

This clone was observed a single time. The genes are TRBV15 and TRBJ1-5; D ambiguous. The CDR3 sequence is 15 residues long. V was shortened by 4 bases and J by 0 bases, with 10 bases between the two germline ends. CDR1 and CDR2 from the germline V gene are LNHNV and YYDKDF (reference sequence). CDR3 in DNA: TGTGCCACCAGCACCCCCGCAGGTAGCAATCAGCCCCAGCATTTT. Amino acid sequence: CATSTPAGSNQPQHF.

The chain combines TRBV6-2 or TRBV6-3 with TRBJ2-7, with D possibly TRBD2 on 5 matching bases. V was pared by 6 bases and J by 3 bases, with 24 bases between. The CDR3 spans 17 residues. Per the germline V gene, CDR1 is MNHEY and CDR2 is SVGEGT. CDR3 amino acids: CASSRANVRGTRYEQYF. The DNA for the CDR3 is TGTGCCAGCAGCCGGGCGAATGTTCGGGGAACTCGCTACGAGCAGTACTTC.

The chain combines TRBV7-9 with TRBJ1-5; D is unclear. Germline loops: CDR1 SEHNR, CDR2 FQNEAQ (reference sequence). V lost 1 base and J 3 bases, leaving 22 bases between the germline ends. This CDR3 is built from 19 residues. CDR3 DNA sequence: TGTGCCAGCAGCTTAGGAACAGATCCAACTGGAAAATACAATCAGCCCCAGCATTTT. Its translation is CASSLGTDPTGKYNQPQHF.

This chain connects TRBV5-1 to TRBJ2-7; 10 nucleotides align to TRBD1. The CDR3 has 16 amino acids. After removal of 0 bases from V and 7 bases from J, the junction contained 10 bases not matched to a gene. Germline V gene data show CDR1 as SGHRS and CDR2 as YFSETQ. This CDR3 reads CASSLVGTGVQGEQYF. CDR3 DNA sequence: TGCGCCAGCAGCTTGGTCGGGACAGGGGTGCAAGGAGAGCAGTACTTC. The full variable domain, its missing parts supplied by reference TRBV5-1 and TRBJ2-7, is KAGVTQTPRYLIKTRGQQVTLSCSPISGHRSVSWYQQTPGQGLQFLFEYFSETQRNKGNFPGRFSGRQFSNSRSEMNVSTLELGDSALYLCASSLVGTGVQGEQYFGPGTRLTVT.

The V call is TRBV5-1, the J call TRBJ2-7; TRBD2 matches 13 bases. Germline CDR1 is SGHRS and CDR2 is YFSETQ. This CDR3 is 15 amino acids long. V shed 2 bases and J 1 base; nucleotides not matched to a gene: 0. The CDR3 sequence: CASSLLAGGSYEQYF. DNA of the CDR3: TGCGCCAGCAGCTTACTAGCGGGAGGGTCCTACGAGCAGTACTTC.

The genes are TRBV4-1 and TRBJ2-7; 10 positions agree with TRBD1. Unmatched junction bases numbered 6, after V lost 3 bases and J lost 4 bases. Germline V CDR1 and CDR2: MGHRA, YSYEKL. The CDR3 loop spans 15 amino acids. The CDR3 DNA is TGCGCCAGCAGCCAGACCCCGGGACAGGGGTACGAGCAGTACTTC. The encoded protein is CASSQTPGQGYEQYF.